Included here is one TCR beta chain sequence, with context. Its specific antigen is unknown. Base qualities are missing; no much larger clone stands one base away. The data stem from a study of STAT3 mutations in large granular lymphocyte leukemia (dated by TCRdb to the late 2010s). Study-wide context: Roughly half of the T-LGLL patients who were sequenced longitudinally carried canonical activating STAT3 mutations. Patients with T-cell large granular lymphocyte leukemia underwent serial deep sequencing of TCRbeta CDR3 and STAT3 to reconstruct clonal hierarchy and dynamics. For each patient, sequencing was performed at an average of around 4 time points, with a range of 2 to 8 samplings. From an initial cohort of approximately 200 LGL patients, approximately 18 representative T-LGLL cases were selected for longitudinal TCRbeta and STAT3 sequencing. One or more immunosuppressive therapy regimens were given to more than half of T-LGLL patients, and hematologic response was seen in about 40% of the treated patients. Two patients with natural killer LGL leukemia were also sequenced longitudinally as controls within the study.

DNA was extracted from blood mononuclear cells, with the same DNA used for both TCR and STAT3 sequencing. From its cysteine to its phenylalanine, the CDR3 spans 15 amino acids. Solely the CDR3 DNA is kept, with 45 bases framed from the first base. The germline V gene gives CDR1 as SGHVS and CDR2 as FQNEAQ. Cut back by 5 bases and 0 bases, the V and J ends lie 14 bases apart. An Illumina MiSeq was used to sequence the TCRbeta libraries, yielding an average of approximately 40,000 productive templates per sample. Using multiplex PCR amplification, the immunoSEQ assay generated the TCRbeta CDR3 libraries. Concerning the study's data processing: Following a previously defined approach, repertoire diversity was calculated, and values close to 0 point to extremely monoclonal samples. TCRdb took this table from immuneACCESS and kept in-frame rearrangements with V and J called. Such tables lack part of the clones; where checked against another copy, unresolved V genes explain under half of the gap, and the rest is unexplained. V and J calls and clone size are given by that table; D and trimming were obtained from the DNA. Recorded for this sample are 4,500 to 6,000 clones; roughly 94% of them occurred a single time. The top ten clones comprise about 33% of the sample.

The study at large found these results: Because no samples were available when a clone first appeared, clonal expansion had to be inferred from samplings taken at other points. In several patients, dominant TCR clone burden exceeded STAT3 mutant burden, suggesting STAT3 mutation arose secondarily within a pre-expanded clone. Variable intervals between samplings and differing treatment regimens complicated linking therapy response to changes in TCR clonal burden. At least one immunodominant TCRbeta clonotype was identified in every T-LGLL patient, and multiple immunodominant subclonotypes were identified in about half of the T-LGLL patients. Persisting codominant clonotypes in some patients meant a small but highly pathogenic clone may have been missed. TCR clonotype switching after therapy was observed in about 35% of the 18 patients, and all newly emerging clones were found to be STAT3 wild type.

What was sequenced was peripheral blood mononuclear cells. Recombination joined TRBV7-8 with TRBJ2-7; TRBD1 is a weak D gene call, 5 bases matching. This TCR derives from a man in his fifties or sixties with T-cell large granular lymphocyte leukemia. Some clones in this sample may be carry-over from other donors' samples. The age is the age at diagnosis. The DNA is TGTGCCAGCAGCACCGGCCAGGGTCTCTCCTACGAGCAGTACTTC. Translated, this gives CASSTGQGLSYEQYF.